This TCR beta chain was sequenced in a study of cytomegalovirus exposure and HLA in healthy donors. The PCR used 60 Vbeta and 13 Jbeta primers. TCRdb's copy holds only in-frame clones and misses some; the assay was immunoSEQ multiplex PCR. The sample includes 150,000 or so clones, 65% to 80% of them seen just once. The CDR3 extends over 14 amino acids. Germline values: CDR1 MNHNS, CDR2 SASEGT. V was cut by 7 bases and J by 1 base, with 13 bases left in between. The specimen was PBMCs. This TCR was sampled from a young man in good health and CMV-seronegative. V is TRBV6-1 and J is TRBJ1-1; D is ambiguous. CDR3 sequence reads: CASTMTTANTEAFF. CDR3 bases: TGTGCCAGCACCATGACAACGGCGAACACTGAAGCTTTCTTT.